These 11 T cell receptor beta chains were sequenced from one sample in a study of T-cell memory formation after mild COVID-19. TCRdb re-analysed the 5' RACE reads in MiXCR, keeping a single row per CDR3 protein. Of about 430,000 distinct CDR3 sequences detected, approximately 24% appear once; the ten largest clones hold roughly 8.9%. Sequencing was carried out using PBMCs or a T cell subset sorted from them (not recorded which). Receptor source: an adult woman who had mild COVID-19 (a few samples of this study predate the infection). Cell type and time point are not known.

The chain couples TRBV7-2 to TRBJ2-7; D gene unclear. The CDR3 totals 14 residues. Trimming removed 1 base from V and 3 bases from J, with 10 bases in between. CDR1 is SGHTA, CDR2 FQGNSA, per germline. The CDR3 loop reads CASSLVGIGYEQYF. CDR3 nucleotides: TGTGCCAGCAGCTTAGTGGGGATTGGCTACGAGCAGTACTTC.

The CDR3 spells CASSALPGGSGRTDTQYF. In nucleotides, the CDR3 is TGTGCCAGCAGTGCCCTACCGGGGGGGAGCGGGAGAACAGATACGCAGTATTTT. The gene calls are TRBV6-6 and TRBJ2-3, with TRBD2 matching over 8 bases. Unmatched junction bases numbered 16, after V lost 5 bases and J lost 3 bases. The CDR3 sequence is 18 residues long. Looked up from germline, CDR1 is MNHNY and CDR2 is SVGAGI (reference sequence).

There are a few counts of this clonotype. The rearrangement links TRBV7-6 to TRBJ2-7, with TRBD1 identical over 7 bases. CDR1 and CDR2 from the germline V gene are SGHVS and FNYEAQ. With 5 bases clipped from V and 3 bases from J, the junction kept 10 bases outside the gene matches. The CDR3 covers 15 residues. The CDR3 spells CASSQSLDRYYEQYF. CDR3 nucleotide sequence: TGTGCCAGCAGCCAATCCCTGGACAGGTACTACGAGCAGTACTTC.

The chain recombines TRBV6-5 with TRBJ1-5, with a tentative D call TRBD1 (6 bases). The CDR3 spans 14 residues. The V gene lost 6 bases and the J gene lost 0 bases, with 9 bases spanning the gap. Germline V gene sequence: CDR1 MNHEY, CDR2 SVGAGI. The CDR3 DNA is TGTGCCAGCAGCGGGACACCTAGCAATCAGCCCCAGCATTTT. Translating gives CASSGTPSNQPQHF.

This clonotype was found a few times. This chain joins TRBV6-2 or TRBV6-3 and TRBJ2-7, with a possible D match to TRBD2 (6 bases). The CDR3 is made up of 12 amino acids. V was clipped by 6 bases and J by 6 bases, with 12 bases between them. The germline V gene encodes CDR1 MNHEY and CDR2 SVGEGT. CDR3 protein: CASRTTSIEQYF. In DNA, the CDR3 is TGTGCCAGCAGAACCACTAGCATCGAGCAGTACTTC.

This clonotype was observed a few times. The chain carries TRBV7-9 and TRBJ1-1, with 10 bases lining up with TRBD1. Germline CDR1 SEHNR, CDR2 FQNEAQ (reference sequence). The CDR3 totals 13 residues. After removal of 5 bases from V and 11 bases from J, the junction contained 8 bases not matched to a gene. The CDR3 protein is CASSPPGTGDAFF. The CDR3 region has the DNA TGTGCCAGCAGCCCACCGGGGACAGGGGATGCTTTCTTT.

The chain couples TRBV6-6 to TRBJ2-3, with 8 bases identical to TRBD1. Losses at the gene ends were 6 bases for V and 1 base for J; bases not matched to a gene: 9. The CDR3 length is 16 residues. Germline CDR1 MNHNY, CDR2 SVGAGI (reference sequence). CDR3: CASSRRQGTGTDTQYF. The CDR3 nucleotides read TGTGCCAGCAGCCGACGACAGGGGACGGGCACAGATACGCAGTATTTT.

This clonotype was recorded only once. The rearrangement joins TRBV5-6 to TRBJ2-2; 10 bases line up with TRBD1. V shed 0 bases, J shed 5 bases, and the junction held 4 bases outside the gene matches. The CDR3 is 16 residues long. Germline V lookup: CDR1 SGHDT, CDR2 YYEEEE. Written as DNA, the CDR3 is TGTGCCAGCAGCTTGGCCGGGACAGGGGTTACCGGGGAGCTGTTTTTT. Protein sequence: CASSLAGTGVTGELFF. Using reference TRBV5-6 and TRBJ2-2 for the parts outside the CDR3, the full variable domain is DAGVTQSPTHLIKTRGQQVTLRCSPKSGHDTVSWYQQALGQGPQFIFQYYEEEERQRGNFPDRFSGHQFPNYSSELNVNALLLGDSALYLCASSLAGTGVTGELFFGEGSRLTVL.

This clonotype has ten or more counts. The chain joins TRBV10-3 to TRBJ1-2, with 7 positions matching TRBD1. The V gene's germline CDR1 is ENHRY and CDR2 SYGVKD. The CDR3 is 15 amino acids. V gave up 3 bases and J gave up 3 bases; unmatched junction bases: 7. The CDR3 DNA sequence: TGTGCCATCAGTGATAGGGACAGCCAATACTATGGCTACACCTTC. Translated, it gives CAISDRDSQYYGYTF.

V is TRBV6-5 and J is TRBJ2-7, with a weak D call TRBD1 (6 bases). Germline lookup yields CDR1 MNHEY and CDR2 SVGAGI. The CDR3 loop spans 17 amino acids. Trimming pared 6 bases from V and 2 bases from J, leaving 23 bases between. CDR3 protein: CASRILATGSQTYEQYF. The CDR3 bases are TGTGCCAGCAGAATCCTCGCGACAGGTTCACAAACCTACGAGCAGTACTTC.

This clonotype was detected a few times. V usage is TRBV12-3 or TRBV12-4 and J usage is TRBJ2-7, with D unresolved. This CDR3 has 14 residues. Trimming removed 5 bases from V and 4 bases from J, with 15 bases in between. The CDR3 DNA reads TGTGCCAGCAGTCCCCCGATGCTGGAATACGAGCAGTACTTC. Residues: CASSPPMLEYEQYF.